This T cell receptor (beta chain) was sequenced for a study of blood T cell repertoires in COVID-19. Sequenced by immunoSEQ multiplex PCR; TCRdb stores in-frame clones only, minus some. The sample includes about 240,000 clones, over 80% of them seen just once. The CDR3 consists of 15 residues. Germline CDR1 is SGHRS and CDR2 is YFSETQ. V was trimmed by 5 bases and J by 3 bases, leaving 15 bases between them. Sequenced: peripheral blood. The TCR originated in a human donor in a cohort sampled during active COVID-19. The V call is TRBV5-1, the J call TRBJ2-1, with a possible D match to TRBD1 (5 bases). CDR3 sequence reads: CASSHDRIRYNEQFF. The CDR3 nucleotides are TGCGCCAGCAGTCATGACAGAATCCGCTACAATGAGCAGTTCTTC.